This TCR beta chain originates from a study of CD8 T cells in Susac syndrome. General study points: Individuals included in the TCR sequencing and HLA analysis were acknowledged by the study to be relatively few in number.

An amount of RNA that ranged from 0.5 to 1 ug was reverse transcribed with random hexamers. TCR beta CDR3 was amplified by immunoSEQ multiplex PCR. This amplification extended across 54 Vbeta and 13 Jbeta segments. TCRdb re-derived calls from the immunoSEQ multiplex PCR reads in MiXCR, one entry per CDR3 protein. In the table there are about 250,000 distinct CDR3 sequences, over 85% of which are singletons. A remark on this clonotype: Its antigen is still unknown.

CD8+ and CD4+ T cells taken from blood had their TCR beta sequenced. TEMRA cells were FACS-enriched, while CD8+ and CD4+ T cells were negatively isolated. Germline CDR1 and CDR2: MNHEY and SMNVEV (reference sequence). The CDR3 runs 15 residues. The V end was cut by 5 bases, the J end by 3 bases, with 17 bases between. The sample comprised CD4+ T cells from PBMCs. This sequence was found in a human donor with multiple sclerosis. This chain joins TRBV27 and TRBJ2-7; maybe TRBD2 (6 bases). CDR3 sequence reads: CASSDQIGSYYEQYF. The CDR3 DNA follows: TGTGCCAGCAGTGATCAGATCGGGAGCTACTACGAGCAGTACTTC.